Each of the 21 T cell receptor beta chains below was sequenced from the same sample in a study of cytomegalovirus exposure and HLA in healthy donors. Researchers ran the PCR with 60 Vbeta and 13 Jbeta primers. Here immunoSEQ multiplex PCR was the method, and the copy in TCRdb shows in-frame clones only, minus some. The repertoire holds some 140,000 clones, with 70% to 80% as singletons. The sequencing input was PBMCs. The receptors stem from a female donor in good health and CMV-seronegative.

This sequence joins TRBV7-9 and TRBJ1-2, with a weak D call TRBD1 (6 bases). The CDR3 contains 14 residues. V lost 5 bases to trimming and J lost 4 bases, with 14 bases between them. CDR1 and CDR2 (germline): SEHNR, FQNEAQ (reference sequence). DNA for the CDR3: TGTGCCAGCAGCGCTGGGACAACTCGCTATGGCTACACCTTC. It translates to CASSAGTTRYGYTF.

The chain is built from TRBV7-9 and TRBJ2-7; tentatively, D is TRBD1 (6 bases). V was pared by 0 bases and J by 6 bases, with 12 bases between. CDR3 size: 14 residues. Germline V gives CDR1 SEHNR, CDR2 FQNEAQ (reference sequence). CDR3: CASSLARGDVEQYF. The CDR3 coding sequence is TGTGCCAGCAGCTTAGCCAGGGGCGACGTCGAGCAGTACTTC. Variable domain in full (rest from reference TRBV7-9 and TRBJ2-7): DTGVSQNPRHKITKRGQNVTFRCDPISEHNRLYWYRQTLGQGPEFLTYFQNEAQLEKSRLLSDRFSAERPKGSFSTLEIQRTEQGDSAMYLCASSLARGDVEQYFGPGTRLTVT.

The chain has TRBV2 and TRBJ2-1; D is possibly TRBD2 (6 bases). The germline CDR1 and CDR2 sequences are SNHLY and FYNNEI. The CDR3 sequence is 13 residues long. Between the trimmed V and J ends, which lost 0 bases and 10 bases, there was a span of 10 bases. CDR3 in DNA: TGTGCCAGCAGTGAAGCGGCTAGCGACGAGCAGTTCTTC. Its protein product is CASSEAASDEQFF.

V gene TRBV9 combines with J gene TRBJ2-1; D is perhaps TRBD1 (6 bases). Germline V gene lookup returns CDR1 SGDLS and CDR2 YYNGEE. The CDR3 has 15 amino acids. The V gene lost 4 bases and the J gene lost 6 bases, with 17 bases spanning the gap. The CDR3 is CASSPGTTLGNEQFF. CDR3 nucleotide sequence: TGTGCCAGCAGCCCCGGGACAACCCTCGGCAATGAGCAGTTCTTC.

The chain is built from TRBV7-9 and TRBJ2-1; D is possibly TRBD2 (6 bases). The ends were cut back, 5 bases at V and 3 bases at J, with 17 bases in the middle. The germline V gene has CDR1 SEHNR and CDR2 FQNEAQ (reference sequence). There are 16 residues in the CDR3. The CDR3 DNA reads as TGTGCCAGCAGCCCGCCTCCGTGGAGGGACTACAATGAGCAGTTCTTC. Encoded protein: CASSPPPWRDYNEQFF.

This clone was detected a few times. The gene calls are TRBV5-1 and TRBJ2-3, with D tentatively TRBD2 (6 bases). The V end lost 2 bases, the J end lost 5 bases, and 9 bases lay between the germline ends. Looked up from germline, CDR1 is SGHRS and CDR2 is YFSETQ. The CDR3 sequence is 13 residues long. CDR3 amino acids: CASSLPGVDTQYF. The CDR3 DNA sequence: TGCGCCAGCAGCTTACCGGGAGTAGATACGCAGTATTTT.

The rearrangement joins TRBV2 to TRBJ1-1; TRBD1 aligns across 7 bases. Trimming took 10 bases from V and 10 from J; bases not matched to a gene: 6. Germline V lookup: CDR1 SNHLY, CDR2 FYNNEI. The CDR3 extends over 10 amino acids. For the CDR3, the DNA is TGTGCCATCCTGACAGGGCCAGCTTTCTTT. This sequence encodes CAILTGPAFF. The complete variable domain, with remaining parts taken from reference TRBV2 and TRBJ1-1, reads EPEVTQTPSHQVTQMGQEVILRCVPISNHLYFYWYRQILGQKVEFLVSFYNNEISEKSEIFDDQFSVERPDGSNFTLKIRSTKLEDSAMYFCAILTGPAFFGQGTRLTVV.

Worth noting for this clone: Other DNA sequences of this sample code for an identical CDR3. CDR3 amino acids: CSVEVSKNTEAFF. In DNA form, the CDR3 reads TGCAGCGTTGAGGTTAGTAAGAACACTGAAGCTTTCTTT. The genes are TRBV29-1 and TRBJ1-1; D not certain. The CDR3 has 13 residues. CDR1 is SQVTM, CDR2 ANQGSEA, per germline. Trimming removed 3 bases from V and 1 base from J, with 9 bases in between.

The genes are TRBV11-3 and TRBJ1-1; 8 bases are a match to TRBD1. The CDR3 consists of 13 residues. Unmatched junction bases numbered 2, after V lost 0 bases and J lost 8 bases. CDR1 and CDR2 from the germline V gene are SGHNT and YENEEA. The CDR3 loop reads CASSLDGDREAFF. The CDR3 bases are TGTGCCAGCAGCTTAGATGGGGACAGGGAAGCTTTCTTT.

The CDR3 sequence: CASTNRDRGLGDTEAFF. CDR3 sequence (DNA): TGCGCCAGCACGAACCGGGACAGGGGCCTGGGGGACACTGAAGCTTTCTTT. This rearrangement joins TRBV5-1 to TRBJ1-1, with 10 bases that match TRBD1. The length of the CDR3 is 17 residues. Germline V gene sequence: CDR1 SGHRS, CDR2 YFSETQ. The V gene end was trimmed by 6 bases and the J gene end by 3 bases; junction bases not matched to a gene: 14. The whole variable domain, filled in from reference TRBV5-1 and TRBJ1-1, reads KAGVTQTPRYLIKTRGQQVTLSCSPISGHRSVSWYQQTPGQGLQFLFEYFSETQRNKGNFPGRFSGRQFSNSRSEMNVSTLELGDSALYLCASTNRDRGLGDTEAFFGQGTRLTVV.

The chain employs TRBV7-2 and TRBJ2-1; TRBD1 matches 9 bases. With 5 bases clipped from V and 4 bases from J, the junction kept 6 bases outside the gene matches. Germline-derived CDR1 and CDR2 are SGHTA and FQGNSA. The CDR3 sequence is 15 residues long. The CDR3 region is CASSPGGQGYNEQFF. CDR3 nucleotide sequence: TGTGCCAGCAGCCCGGGAGGACAGGGGTACAATGAGCAGTTCTTC.

The chain uses TRBV19 and TRBJ2-7; D is perhaps TRBD1 (5 bases). This CDR3 region has 14 residues. Germline CDR1 is LNHDA and CDR2 is SQIVND (reference sequence). Trimming removed 3 bases at V and 5 bases at J, with 14 bases between. The CDR3 loop is CASSIGLGVHEQYF. CDR3 DNA sequence: TGTGCCAGTAGTATCGGCCTAGGGGTCCACGAGCAGTACTTC.

The rearrangement joins TRBV6-6 to TRBJ2-5; D unresolved. There are 13 residues in the CDR3. V lost 5 bases and J lost 5, with 12 bases in between. Germline CDR1 and CDR2: MNHNY and SVGAGI (reference sequence). CDR3 residues: CASSPPKRETQYF. The CDR3 nucleotides are TGTGCCAGCAGTCCACCGAAACGGGAGACCCAGTACTTC.

The sample holds a few counts of this clone. The chain carries TRBV5-6 and TRBJ2-7; 8 nucleotides line up with TRBD1. With V trimmed by 0 bases and J by 6 bases, 8 bases remained unmatched. The CDR3 totals 15 residues. Germline V CDR1 and CDR2: SGHDT, YYEEEE. CDR3 coding DNA: TGTGCCAGCAGCTTGGTAGGACAGGGAGGTCTCGAGCAGTACTTC. Translation gives CASSLVGQGGLEQYF. Full variable domain (outside the CDR3, taken from reference TRBV5-6 and TRBJ2-7): DAGVTQSPTHLIKTRGQQVTLRCSPKSGHDTVSWYQQALGQGPQFIFQYYEEEERQRGNFPDRFSGHQFPNYSSELNVNALLLGDSALYLCASSLVGQGGLEQYFGPGTRLTVT.

The chain has TRBV27 and TRBJ2-5, with 13 bases aligning to TRBD2. The J call could be wrong; TRBJ2-7 is a better fit for the DNA end. Germline CDR1 MNHEY, CDR2 SMNVEV (reference sequence). This CDR3 comprises 16 residues. CDR3: CASSPTSGGATVEQYF. CDR3 DNA: TGTGCCAGCAGTCCAACTAGCGGGGGGGCAACCGTCGAGCAGTACTTC.

The chain has TRBV27 and TRBJ2-6; the match to TRBD1 covers 8 bases. V lost 6 bases, J lost 0 bases, and 1 base stayed unmatched. CDR1 and CDR2 from the germline V gene are MNHEY and SMNVEV (reference sequence). This CDR3 contains 15 residues. The CDR3: CASRDRVSGANVLTF. In nucleotides, the CDR3 is TGTGCCAGCAGGGACAGGGTCTCTGGGGCCAACGTCCTGACTTTC.

The CDR3 coding sequence is TGTGCCAGCAGAGAGGACGGGGGCAAAAACATTCAGTACTTC. Translated: CASREDGGKNIQYF. This chain uses TRBV7-9 with TRBJ2-4; TRBD2 is a possible D gene (6 bases). The germline gives CDR1 SEHNR, CDR2 FQNEAQ (reference sequence). The CDR3 is 14 residues long. The V end lost 6 bases, the J end lost 3 bases, and 12 bases lay between the germline ends.

This clone was counted ten times or more. The rearrangement links TRBV5-6 to TRBJ1-5, with D tentatively TRBD1 (5 bases). CDR1 and CDR2 from the germline V gene are SGHDT and YYEEEE. The CDR3 spans 16 residues. The V end lost 3 bases, the J end lost 0 bases, and 13 bases lay between the germline ends. This chain's CDR3 is CASSSWGGYSNQPQHF. Written as DNA, the CDR3 is TGTGCCAGCAGCTCTTGGGGGGGATATAGCAATCAGCCCCAGCATTTT.

The chain has TRBV29-1 and TRBJ2-1, with 8 nucleotides matching TRBD2. There are 15 residues in the CDR3. Looked up from germline, CDR1 is SQVTM and CDR2 is ANQGSEA. The V and J ends lost 7 bases and 0 bases, in that order; junction bases with no gene match: 8. In DNA form, the CDR3 reads TGCAGCGGAGTAGCGGGATCGAGCTCCTACAATGAGCAGTTCTTC. Amino acid sequence: CSGVAGSSSYNEQFF.

The chain is built from TRBV19 and TRBJ2-1; the match to TRBD2 covers 9 bases. Trimming took 5 bases from V and 4 from J; bases not matched to a gene: 6. Per the germline V gene, CDR1 is LNHDA and CDR2 is SQIVND (reference sequence). The CDR3 totals 15 residues. The CDR3 reads CASSSTSGYYNEQFF. CDR3 nucleotides: TGTGCCAGTAGTTCAACTAGCGGGTATTACAATGAGCAGTTCTTC.

The V and J genes are TRBV5-6 and TRBJ2-1, with 8 bases that match TRBD2. The CDR3 consists of 14 residues. The ends lost 4 bases at V and 6 bases at J; junction bases unmatched: 6. Germline assignment: CDR1 SGHDT and CDR2 YYEEEE. The CDR3 sequence is CASSLGLAFNEQFF. The CDR3, as DNA: TGTGCCAGCAGCCTCGGACTAGCTTTCAATGAGCAGTTCTTC.